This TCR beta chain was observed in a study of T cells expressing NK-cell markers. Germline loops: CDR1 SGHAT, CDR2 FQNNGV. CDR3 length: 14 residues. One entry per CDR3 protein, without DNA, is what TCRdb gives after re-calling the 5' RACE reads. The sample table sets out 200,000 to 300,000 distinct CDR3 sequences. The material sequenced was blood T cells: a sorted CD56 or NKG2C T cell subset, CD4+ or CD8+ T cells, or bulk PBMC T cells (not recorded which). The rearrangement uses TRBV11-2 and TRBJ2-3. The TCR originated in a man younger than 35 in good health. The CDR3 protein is CASSLKSGTDTQYF.